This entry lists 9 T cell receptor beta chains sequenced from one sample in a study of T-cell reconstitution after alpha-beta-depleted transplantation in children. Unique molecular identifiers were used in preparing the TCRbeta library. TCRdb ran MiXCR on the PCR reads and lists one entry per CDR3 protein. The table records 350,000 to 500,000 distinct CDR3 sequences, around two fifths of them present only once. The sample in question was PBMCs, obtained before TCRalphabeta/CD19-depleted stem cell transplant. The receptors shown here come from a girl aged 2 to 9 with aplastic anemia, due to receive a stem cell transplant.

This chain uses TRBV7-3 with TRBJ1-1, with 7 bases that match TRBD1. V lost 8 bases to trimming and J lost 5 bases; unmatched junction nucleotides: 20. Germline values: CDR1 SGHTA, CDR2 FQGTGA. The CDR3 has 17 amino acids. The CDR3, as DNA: TGTGCCAGCGGGAGGGAACCAGGGGGGACGGGAAGGACTGAAGCTTTCTTT. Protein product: CASGREPGGTGRTEAFF.

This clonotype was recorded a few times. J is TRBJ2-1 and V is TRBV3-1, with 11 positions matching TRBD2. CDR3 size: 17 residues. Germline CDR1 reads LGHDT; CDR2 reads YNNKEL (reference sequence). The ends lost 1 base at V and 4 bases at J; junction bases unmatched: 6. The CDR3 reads CASSQALLAGVYNEQFF. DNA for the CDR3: TGTGCCAGCAGCCAAGCCCTACTAGCGGGAGTATACAATGAGCAGTTCTTC.

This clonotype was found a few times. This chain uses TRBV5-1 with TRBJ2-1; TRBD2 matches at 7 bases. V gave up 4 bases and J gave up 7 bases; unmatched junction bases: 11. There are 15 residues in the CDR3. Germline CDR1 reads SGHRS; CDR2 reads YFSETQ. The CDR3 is CASSRKTSGANEQFF. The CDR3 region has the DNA TGCGCCAGCAGCAGGAAGACCAGCGGGGCTAATGAGCAGTTCTTC.

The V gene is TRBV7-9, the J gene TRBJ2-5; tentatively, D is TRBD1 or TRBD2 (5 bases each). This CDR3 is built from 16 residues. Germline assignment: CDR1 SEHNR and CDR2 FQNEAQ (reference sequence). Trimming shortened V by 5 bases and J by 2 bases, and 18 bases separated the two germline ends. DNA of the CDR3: TGTGCCAGCAGCGCGTGGGAGCAGGGCCCGCAAGAGACCCAGTACTTC. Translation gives CASSAWEQGPQETQYF. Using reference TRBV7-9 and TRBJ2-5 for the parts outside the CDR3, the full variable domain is DTGVSQNPRHKITKRGQNVTFRCDPISEHNRLYWYRQTLGQGPEFLTYFQNEAQLEKSRLLSDRFSAERPKGSFSTLEIQRTEQGDSAMYLCASSAWEQGPQETQYFGPGTRLLVL.

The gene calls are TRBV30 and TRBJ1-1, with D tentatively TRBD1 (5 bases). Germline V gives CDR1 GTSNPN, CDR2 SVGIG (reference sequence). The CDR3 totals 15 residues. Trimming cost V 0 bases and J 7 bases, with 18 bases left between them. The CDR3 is CAWSVVATAHNEAFF. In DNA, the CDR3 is TGTGCCTGGAGTGTAGTGGCGACAGCGCACAATGAAGCTTTCTTT. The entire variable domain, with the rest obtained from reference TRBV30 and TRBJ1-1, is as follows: SQTIHQWPATLVQPVGSPLSLECTVEGTSNPNLYWYRQAAGRGLQLLFYSVGIGQISSEVPQNLSASRPQDRQFILSSKKLLLSDSGFYLCAWSVVATAHNEAFFGQGTRLTVV.

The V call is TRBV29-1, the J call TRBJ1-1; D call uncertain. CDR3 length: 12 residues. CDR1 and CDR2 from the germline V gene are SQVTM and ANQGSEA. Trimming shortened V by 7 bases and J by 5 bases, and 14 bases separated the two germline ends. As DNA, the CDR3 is TGCAGCGGAAGATCTGGGAGAACTGAAGCTTTCTTT. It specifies CSGRSGRTEAFF.

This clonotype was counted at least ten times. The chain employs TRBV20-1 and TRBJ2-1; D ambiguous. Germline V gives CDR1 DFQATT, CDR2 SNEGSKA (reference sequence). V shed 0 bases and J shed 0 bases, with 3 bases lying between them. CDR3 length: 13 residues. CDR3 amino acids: CSARESSYNEQFF. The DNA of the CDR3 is TGCAGTGCTAGAGAAAGCTCCTACAATGAGCAGTTCTTC.

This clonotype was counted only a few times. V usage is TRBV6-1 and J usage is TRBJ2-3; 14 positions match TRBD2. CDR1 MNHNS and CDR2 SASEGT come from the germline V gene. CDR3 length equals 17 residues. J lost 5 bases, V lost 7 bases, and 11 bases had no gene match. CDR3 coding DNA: TGTGCCAGCACGGGGGAGGGACTAGCGGGAGTTGGAGATACGCAGTATTTT. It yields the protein CASTGEGLAGVGDTQYF.

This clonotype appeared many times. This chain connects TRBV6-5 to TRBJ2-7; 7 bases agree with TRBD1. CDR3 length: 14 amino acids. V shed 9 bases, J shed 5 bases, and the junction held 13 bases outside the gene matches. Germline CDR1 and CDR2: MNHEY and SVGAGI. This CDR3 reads CASYNPGQSNEQYF. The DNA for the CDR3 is TGTGCCAGTTACAACCCGGGACAGTCAAACGAGCAGTACTTC.